Described below is a single TCR beta chain sequence and its context. With 0 bases removed from V and 1 base from J, the gap between germline ends came to 6 bases. The CDR3 extends over 14 amino acids. Germline loops: CDR1 MDHEN, CDR2 SYDVKM. Measured with immunoSEQ multiplex PCR; TCRdb has only the in-frame clones, and not every one. The sample lists under 200,000 clones; around nine tenths were seen once. This specimen belongs to a study of blood T cell repertoires in COVID-19. Whole-study context: The origin of the acute and convalescent COVID-19 samples was the United States, Italy and Spain. From T cells, B-cell-depleted T cells, or PBMCs came the material, which was cDNA or gDNA.

This receptor was identified in a man between 45 and 60 years old with acute or convalescent COVID-19. What was sequenced was peripheral blood. The genes are TRBV28 and TRBJ1-2; D ambiguous. The CDR3 reads CASSLWESNYGYTF. The CDR3 bases are TGTGCCAGCAGTTTATGGGAGAGTAACTATGGCTACACCTTC.